Sequencing of this TCR beta chain was carried out in a study of cytomegalovirus exposure and HLA in healthy donors. Broader study findings: In a later analysis, TCR beta V- and J-gene trimming was associated with a missense DCLRE1C variant.

Only a few counts were recorded for this clone. Its antigen is undetermined. 60 Vbeta and 13 Jbeta primers were used in PCR. Clones were read by immunoSEQ multiplex PCR, and TCRdb kept only the in-frame ones, dropping some. This table has 85,000 to 100,000 clones, around three quarters appearing once. The V and J ends lost 5 bases and 1 base, in that order; junction bases with no gene match: 7. Germline values: CDR1 SEHNR, CDR2 FQNEAQ (reference sequence). The CDR3 contains 16 residues. This receptor was obtained from a male donor in good health and CMV-seropositive. Sequencing input: PBMCs. The chain joins TRBV7-9 to TRBJ1-1; TRBD1 matches 10 bases. This CDR3 is CASSDRGRSGNTEAFF. CDR3 DNA: TGTGCCAGCAGCGACAGGGGGCGGTCGGGGAACACTGAAGCTTTCTTT.